One T cell receptor beta chain is described in this entry. The antigen remains unidentified. The V segment lost 1 base and the J segment 7 bases; nucleotides outside the gene matches: 7. The CDR3 has 16 residues. Germline V CDR1 and CDR2: SGHAT, FQNNGV. With random hexamers, reverse transcription was performed on about 0.5 to 1 ug of RNA. TCR beta CDR3 was amplified by immunoSEQ covering 54 Vbeta and 13 Jbeta. TCRdb re-called the immunoSEQ multiplex PCR reads with MiXCR, one entry per CDR3 protein. The sample yields some 300,000 distinct CDR3 sequences, around 83% seen once. This entry belongs to a study of CD8 T cells in Susac syndrome. Overall study results and limits: The authors acknowledged that the study's TCR sequencing and HLA analysis involved relatively few individuals.

CD8+ and CD4+ T cells taken from blood had their TCR beta sequenced. The CD8+ and CD4+ T cells were isolated magnetically using a negative isolation approach, whereas the TEMRA cells were enriched by FACS. The sample comprised CD8+ T cells from PBMCs. V is TRBV11-2 and J is TRBJ2-2, with 9 positions matching TRBD2. The source is a human donor with multiple sclerosis. The CDR3 spells CASSLGDWREGGELFF. The CDR3 DNA is TGTGCCAGCAGCTTAGGGGACTGGCGGGAGGGCGGGGAGCTGTTTTTT.